What follows are 27 T cell receptor beta chains derived from one specimen sequenced in a study of cytomegalovirus exposure and HLA in healthy donors (dated by TCRdb to the late 2010s). The library was made by the immunoSEQ multiplex PCR assay. The table comes from immuneACCESS by way of TCRdb, which keeps in-frame sequences with V and J called. Part of the clones is missing from these tables; in studies checked, under half for an unresolved V gene and the rest for unknown reasons. This sample holds 60,000 to 65,000 clones; about 95% were observed only once. In total, the top ten clones hold 5.8% of the sample. Material for sequencing was PBMCs. All receptors come from a woman younger than 35 in good health and CMV-seropositive.

The J gene is TRBJ2-5, the V gene TRBV9; 9 nucleotides match TRBD1. The CDR3 has 15 amino acids. The V gene end was trimmed by 2 bases and the J gene end by 5 bases; junction bases not matched to a gene: 7. Germline lookup yields CDR1 SGDLS and CDR2 YYNGEE. The CDR3 reads CASSVRTGEGETQYF. The CDR3 bases are TGTGCCAGCAGCGTGAGGACAGGGGAGGGGGAGACCCAGTACTTC.

V and J are TRBV15 and TRBJ2-7; possibly TRBD1 for D (5 bases). The CDR3 runs to 13 residues. The ends were cut back, 1 base at V and 6 bases at J, with 10 bases in the middle. Germline-derived CDR1 and CDR2 are LNHNV and YYDKDF (reference sequence). CDR3 sequence (DNA): TGTGCCACCAGCAGAGGGGGCGAGGCCGAGCAGTACTTC. Amino acid sequence: CATSRGGEAEQYF.

V is TRBV5-1 and J is TRBJ2-7, with a possible D match to TRBD1 (6 bases). Germline values: CDR1 SGHRS, CDR2 YFSETQ. Trimming cost V 4 bases and J 2 bases, with 13 bases left between them. The CDR3 runs 14 residues. The CDR3 nucleotides are TGCGCCAGCAGCACCGGACAGCTCACCTACGAGCAGTACTTC. The encoded protein is CASSTGQLTYEQYF. Together with reference TRBV5-1 and TRBJ2-7, the CDR3 gives the full variable domain: KAGVTQTPRYLIKTRGQQVTLSCSPISGHRSVSWYQQTPGQGLQFLFEYFSETQRNKGNFPGRFSGRQFSNSRSEMNVSTLELGDSALYLCASSTGQLTYEQYFGPGTRLTVT.

The V call is TRBV18, the J call TRBJ2-7; 12 bases agree with TRBD1. V shed 3 bases, J shed 5 bases, and the junction held 5 bases outside the gene matches. CDR1 is KGHSH and CDR2 is LQKENI in the germline V gene. CDR3 length equals 15 residues. CDR3 nucleotide sequence: TGTGCCAGCTCACCGGGACAGGGGGCGCTTCACGAGCAGTACTTC. This codes for CASSPGQGALHEQYF.

The gene calls are TRBV15 and TRBJ1-2, with TRBD1 as a possible D gene (6 bases). Trimming took 5 bases from V and 4 from J, leaving 26 bases between them. CDR3 length: 18 residues. Germline values: CDR1 LNHNV, CDR2 YYDKDF (reference sequence). DNA for the CDR3: TGTGCCACCAGCGATGCGTCGAGGGCGGGGGGCAGAGGCTATGGCTACACCTTC. Translating it yields CATSDASRAGGRGYGYTF.

The chain couples TRBV7-6 to TRBJ2-1; the match to TRBD2 covers 9 bases. The germline gives CDR1 SGHVS, CDR2 FNYEAQ. The junction had 11 bases not matched to a gene; V was cut back by 6 bases and J by 5 bases. This CDR3 comprises 16 residues. The CDR3 loop reads CASSPSRAGGNNEQFF. The CDR3 region has the DNA TGTGCCAGCAGTCCCTCAAGGGCGGGGGGGAACAATGAGCAGTTCTTC.

V is TRBV4-1 and J is TRBJ2-1; maybe TRBD2 (6 bases). Trimming removed 1 base at V and 0 bases at J, with 16 bases between. Per the germline V gene, CDR1 is MGHRA and CDR2 is YSYEKL. The CDR3 runs to 18 residues. The CDR3: CASSQGYISGDSYNEQFF. CDR3 nucleotides: TGCGCCAGCAGCCAAGGTTATATATCGGGGGACTCCTACAATGAGCAGTTCTTC.

The chain couples TRBV7-2 to TRBJ2-1, with 12 bases lining up with TRBD2. The CDR3 is 15 amino acids. Germline values: CDR1 SGHTA, CDR2 FQGNSA. Trimming cost V 4 bases and J 8 bases; bases outside gene matches: 6. The CDR3: CASSSGLAGIYEQFF. The CDR3, as DNA: TGTGCCAGCAGCTCAGGACTAGCGGGAATCTATGAGCAGTTCTTC.

V gene TRBV11-2 combines with J gene TRBJ2-7; possible D gene TRBD2, 6 bases. The CDR3 has 15 amino acids. The germline gives CDR1 SGHAT, CDR2 FQNNGV. The V gene lost 5 bases and the J gene lost 2 bases, with 16 bases spanning the gap. CDR3 in amino acids: CASSLGGAPTYEQYF. As DNA, the CDR3 is TGTGCCAGCAGCCTGGGCGGGGCGCCCACCTACGAGCAGTACTTC.

This chain joins TRBV7-3 and TRBJ2-6, with D possibly being TRBD1 (5 bases). The CDR3 totals 15 residues. Germline V gene sequence: CDR1 SGHTA, CDR2 FQGTGA. The V and J ends lost 3 bases and 4 bases respectively, with 10 bases between them. The CDR3 DNA is TGTGCCAGCAGCTTCACAGGACCCGGGGCCAACGTCCTGACTTTC. It specifies CASSFTGPGANVLTF.

This sequence joins TRBV28 and TRBJ1-5; 9 bases are shared with TRBD1. Germline trimming cut 5 bases from V and 2 bases from J; bases unmatched to any gene: 7. Per the germline V gene, CDR1 is MDHEN and CDR2 is SYDVKM. The CDR3 runs to 16 residues. CDR3 nucleotide sequence: TGTGCCAGCAGTACCTACAGGGGGCCTGGCAATCAGCCCCAGCATTTT. Its protein is CASSTYRGPGNQPQHF.

The V and J genes are TRBV28 and TRBJ2-3, with 12 bases that match TRBD2. Germline V CDR1 and CDR2: MDHEN, SYDVKM. V lost 5 bases, J lost 9 bases, and 6 bases stayed unmatched. This CDR3 spans 14 amino acids. The CDR3 DNA follows: TGTGCCAGCAGTCCTATGACTAGCGGGGGAACGCAGTATTTT. Translation: CASSPMTSGGTQYF.

The rearrangement uses TRBV28 and TRBJ2-7, with 10 bases that match TRBD1. CDR3 length: 14 residues. Germline V gives CDR1 MDHEN, CDR2 SYDVKM. V trimming: 6 bases; J trimming: 6 bases; junction bases outside the gene matches: 8. CDR3 in DNA: TGTGCCAGCAGCCGCCGGACAGGGGGGATCGAGCAGTACTTC. Translating it yields CASSRRTGGIEQYF.

V gene TRBV15 combines with J gene TRBJ1-6, with D unclear. Germline V gene data show CDR1 as LNHNV and CDR2 as YYDKDF (reference sequence). V lost 1 base to trimming and J lost 10 bases, with 11 bases between them. This CDR3 contains 14 residues. The CDR3, as DNA: TGTGCCACCAGCAGAGCGGGGTTGGGGTCACCCCTCCACTTT. Translating it yields CATSRAGLGSPLHF.

Written as DNA, the CDR3 is TGTGCCAGCAGATCGGGACAGGGCCGAACCTACGAGCAGTACTTC. Amino acid sequence: CASRSGQGRTYEQYF. This chain links TRBV6-1 with TRBJ2-7; 9 bases fit TRBD1. This CDR3 has 15 residues. CDR1 MNHNS and CDR2 SASEGT come from the germline V gene. V shed 6 bases, J shed 2 bases, and the junction held 8 bases outside the gene matches.

The chain employs TRBV4-2 and TRBJ2-3, with 8 bases lining up with TRBD2. This CDR3 spans 18 amino acids. With V trimmed by 4 bases and J by 1 base, 13 bases remained unmatched. Germline V gene data show CDR1 as LGHNA and CDR2 as YNFKEQ. This chain's CDR3 is CASSPYIMSAGGTDTQYF. The DNA for the CDR3 is TGTGCCAGCAGCCCATATATCATGTCAGCGGGGGGCACAGATACGCAGTATTTT.

The chain combines TRBV5-6 with TRBJ2-5; 9 bases are a match to TRBD1. This CDR3 contains 14 residues. In germline, CDR1 is SGHDT, CDR2 YYEEEE. J lost 4 bases, V lost 4 bases, and 5 bases had no gene match. Written as DNA, the CDR3 is TGTGCCAGCAGCAGCCTACAGGGGGCAGAGACCCAGTACTTC. Translated: CASSSLQGAETQYF.

V usage is TRBV11-3 and J usage is TRBJ2-7, with a possible D match to TRBD2 (7 bases). Trimming stripped 1 base from V and 0 bases from J, with 10 bases between. The CDR3 has 15 residues. The germline CDR1 and CDR2 sequences are SGHNT and YENEEA. DNA for the CDR3: TGTGCCAGCAGCTTAGGCGGGGGCAACTCCTACGAGCAGTACTTC. This translates into CASSLGGGNSYEQYF.

The rearrangement links TRBV6-5 to TRBJ2-7, with TRBD2 as a possible D gene (6 bases). The CDR3 sequence is 14 residues long. CDR1 and CDR2 (germline): MNHEY, SVGAGI. Trimming removed 5 bases from V and 1 base from J, with 12 bases in between. CDR3 region: CASSRGGNSYEQYF. As DNA, the CDR3 is TGTGCCAGCAGTCGCGGAGGGAATTCCTACGAGCAGTACTTC.

The V and J genes are TRBV4-1 and TRBJ2-7; TRBD2 aligns across 7 bases. Germline-derived CDR1 and CDR2 are MGHRA and YSYEKL. This CDR3 has 15 amino acids. V shed 2 bases, J shed 6 bases, and the junction held 10 bases outside the gene matches. The CDR3 loop is CASSQKGRGPPEQYF. The CDR3 DNA follows: TGCGCCAGCAGCCAAAAGGGGAGGGGCCCGCCCGAGCAGTACTTC.

V usage is TRBV6-6 and J usage is TRBJ2-1, with D possibly matching TRBD2 (7 bases). CDR3 length equals 16 residues. The germline V and J ends were trimmed by 3 bases and 7 bases, with 19 bases remaining between them. Germline V gives CDR1 MNHNY, CDR2 SVGAGI (reference sequence). The DNA for the CDR3 is TGTGCCAGCAGTTATGGGGGGGGCCCCCCTTCTAATGAGCAGTTCTTC. Translating it yields CASSYGGGPPSNEQFF.

In DNA, the CDR3 is TGTGCCAGTAACCTCCGACACGGGGCCTACGAGCAGTACTTC. Translating gives CASNLRHGAYEQYF. The rearrangement uses TRBV19 and TRBJ2-7; possibly TRBD2 for D (5 bases). This CDR3 is built from 14 residues. The V gene's germline CDR1 is LNHDA and CDR2 SQIVND (reference sequence). Trimming took off 7 bases at V and 2 bases at J, with 15 bases between the two ends.

The V call is TRBV2, the J call TRBJ1-1; tentative D call: TRBD1 (6 bases). This CDR3 contains 16 residues. Germline CDR1 and CDR2: SNHLY and FYNNEI. V dropped 5 bases and J dropped 2 bases, with 18 bases sitting between them. The CDR3 spells CASSLGPTGGNTEAFF. CDR3 nucleotide sequence: TGTGCCAGCAGTCTGGGCCCGACAGGTGGAAACACTGAAGCTTTCTTT.

The rearrangement links TRBV5-1 to TRBJ2-7; TRBD1 matches at 11 bases. Germline-derived CDR1 and CDR2 are SGHRS and YFSETQ. The CDR3 consists of 15 residues. With 4 bases clipped from V and 7 bases from J, the junction kept 10 bases outside the gene matches. CDR3 loop: CASSEDRGHRWEQYF. The CDR3 nucleotides read TGCGCCAGCAGCGAGGACAGGGGGCATAGGTGGGAGCAGTACTTC. Full variable domain (missing parts from reference TRBV5-1 and TRBJ2-7): KAGVTQTPRYLIKTRGQQVTLSCSPISGHRSVSWYQQTPGQGLQFLFEYFSETQRNKGNFPGRFSGRQFSNSRSEMNVSTLELGDSALYLCASSEDRGHRWEQYFGPGTRLTVT.

The rearrangement links TRBV2 to TRBJ2-7; 10 bases are shared with TRBD1. CDR3 length: 14 residues. Germline V lookup: CDR1 SNHLY, CDR2 FYNNEI. The ends lost 7 bases at V and 2 bases at J; junction bases unmatched: 5. Here the CDR3 DNA reads TGTGCCAGCATTGAGGACAGGGGGACCTACGAGCAGTACTTC. It specifies CASIEDRGTYEQYF.

The chain employs TRBV5-1 and TRBJ2-7; D gene ambiguous. V was cut by 3 bases and J by 1 base, with 11 bases left in between. Germline CDR1 SGHRS, CDR2 YFSETQ. The CDR3 sequence is 14 residues long. The CDR3 DNA reads as TGCGCCAGCAGCTATTCGGCGGATTCCTACGAGCAGTACTTC. As protein: CASSYSADSYEQYF.

This chain connects TRBV5-1 to TRBJ2-1; possibly TRBD2 for D (6 bases). Trimming removed 0 bases from V and 11 bases from J, with 21 bases in between. The CDR3 consists of 16 residues. Germline lookup yields CDR1 SGHRS and CDR2 YFSETQ. CDR3 sequence (DNA): TGCGCCAGCAGCTTGGCTCAGCGGAGCGAGAGGACTAAGCAGTTCTTC. This encodes CASSLAQRSERTKQFF.